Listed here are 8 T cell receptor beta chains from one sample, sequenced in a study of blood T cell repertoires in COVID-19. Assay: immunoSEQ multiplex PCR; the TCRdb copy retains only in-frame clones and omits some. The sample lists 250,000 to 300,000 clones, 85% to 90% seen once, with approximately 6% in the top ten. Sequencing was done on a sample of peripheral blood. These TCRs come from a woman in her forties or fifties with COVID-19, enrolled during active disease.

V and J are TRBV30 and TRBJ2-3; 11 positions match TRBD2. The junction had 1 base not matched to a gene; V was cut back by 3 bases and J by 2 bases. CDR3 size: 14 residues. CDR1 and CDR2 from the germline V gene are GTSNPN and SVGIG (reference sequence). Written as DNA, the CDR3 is TGTGCCTGGAGACTAGCGGGGGCCACAGATACGCAGTATTTT. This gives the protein CAWRLAGATDTQYF.

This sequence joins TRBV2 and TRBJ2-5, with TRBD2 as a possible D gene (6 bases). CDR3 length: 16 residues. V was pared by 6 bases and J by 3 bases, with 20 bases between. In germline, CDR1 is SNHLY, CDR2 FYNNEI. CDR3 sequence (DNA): TGTGCCAGCAGCCGGGAGAGGTTCGAGCCCGAAGAGACCCAGTACTTC. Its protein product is CASSRERFEPEETQYF. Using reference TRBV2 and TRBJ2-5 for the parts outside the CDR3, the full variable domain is EPEVTQTPSHQVTQMGQEVILRCVPISNHLYFYWYRQILGQKVEFLVSFYNNEISEKSEIFDDQFSVERPDGSNFTLKIRSTKLEDSAMYFCASSRERFEPEETQYFGPGTRLLVL.

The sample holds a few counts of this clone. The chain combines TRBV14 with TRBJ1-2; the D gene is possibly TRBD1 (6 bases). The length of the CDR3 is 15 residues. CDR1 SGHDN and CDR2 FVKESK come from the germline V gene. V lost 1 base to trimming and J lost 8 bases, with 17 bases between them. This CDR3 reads CASSQVRTGMSGYTF. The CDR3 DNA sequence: TGTGCCAGCAGCCAAGTCCGCACAGGGATGAGCGGCTACACCTTC.

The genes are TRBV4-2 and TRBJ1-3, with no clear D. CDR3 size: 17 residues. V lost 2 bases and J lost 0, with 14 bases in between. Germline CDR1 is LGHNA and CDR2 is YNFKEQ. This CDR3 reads CASSQLGAGSSGNTIYF. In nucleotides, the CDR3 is TGTGCCAGCAGCCAATTGGGCGCGGGTAGCTCTGGAAACACCATATATTTT.

This chain's CDR3 is CASGTSGSDEQFF. The CDR3 bases are TGTGCCAGCGGCACTAGCGGGTCGGATGAGCAGTTCTTC. The chain joins TRBV6-5 to TRBJ2-1; 9 nucleotides line up with TRBD2. The trim removed 8 bases at V and 8 bases at J, leaving 7 bases unmatched. The germline gives CDR1 MNHEY, CDR2 SVGAGI. CDR3 length equals 13 residues.

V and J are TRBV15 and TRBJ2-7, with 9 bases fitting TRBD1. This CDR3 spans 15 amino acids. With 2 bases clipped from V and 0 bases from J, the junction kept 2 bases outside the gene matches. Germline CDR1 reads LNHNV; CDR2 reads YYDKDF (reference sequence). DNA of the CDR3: TGTGCCACCAGCAGAACAGGGGGCGACTCCTACGAGCAGTACTTC. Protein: CATSRTGGDSYEQYF. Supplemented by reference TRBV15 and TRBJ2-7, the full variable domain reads DAMVIQNPRYQVTQFGKPVTLSCSQTLNHNVMYWYQQKSSQAPKLLFHYYDKDFNNEADTPDNFQSRRPNTSFCFLDIRSPGLGDTAMYLCATSRTGGDSYEQYFGPGTRLTVT.

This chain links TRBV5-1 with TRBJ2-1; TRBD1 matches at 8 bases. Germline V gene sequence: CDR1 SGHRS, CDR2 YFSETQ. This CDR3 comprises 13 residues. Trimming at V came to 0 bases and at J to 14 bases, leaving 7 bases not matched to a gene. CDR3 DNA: TGCGCCAGCAGCTTGGTTTCTCTGACAGGGGAGTTCTTC. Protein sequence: CASSLVSLTGEFF. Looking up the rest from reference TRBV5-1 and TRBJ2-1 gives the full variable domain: KAGVTQTPRYLIKTRGQQVTLSCSPISGHRSVSWYQQTPGQGLQFLFEYFSETQRNKGNFPGRFSGRQFSNSRSEMNVSTLELGDSALYLCASSLVSLTGEFFGPGTRLTVL.

The CDR3 sequence: CAWSVREALEQFF. The CDR3 DNA reads as TGTGCCTGGAGTGTACGGGAGGCGTTGGAGCAGTTCTTC. The rearrangement links TRBV30 to TRBJ2-1; TRBD2 matches 7 bases. Germline V CDR1 and CDR2: GTSNPN, SVGIG (reference sequence). This CDR3 region has 13 residues. With V trimmed by 0 bases and J by 10 bases, 6 bases remained unmatched.